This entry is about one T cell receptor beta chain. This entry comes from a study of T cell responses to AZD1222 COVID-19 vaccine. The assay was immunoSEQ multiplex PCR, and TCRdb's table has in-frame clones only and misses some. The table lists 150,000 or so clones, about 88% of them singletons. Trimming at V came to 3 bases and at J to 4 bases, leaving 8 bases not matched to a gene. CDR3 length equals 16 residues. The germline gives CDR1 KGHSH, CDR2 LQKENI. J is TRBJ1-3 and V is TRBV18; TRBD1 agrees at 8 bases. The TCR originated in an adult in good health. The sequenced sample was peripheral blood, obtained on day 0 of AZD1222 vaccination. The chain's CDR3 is CASSPPDRVGGNTIYF. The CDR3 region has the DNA TGTGCCAGCTCACCTCCGGACAGGGTAGGAGGAAACACCATATATTTT.